This T cell receptor beta chain was obtained from a study of Ad26.COV2.S vaccination and SARS-CoV-2 variants. Treatment described: roughly 20 received Ad26.COV2.S at low or high dose, single or two shots; about 5 received placebo; per-sample allocation not given. On day 63 after the first injection, vaccine and placebo recipients gave samples. The repertoire was sequenced with immunoSEQ multiplex PCR; TCRdb's copy has only in-frame clones and lacks some. Among 440,000 or so clones listed, around 90% were seen once. The CDR3 is 14 amino acids. Trimming shortened V by 2 bases and J by 3 bases, and 8 bases separated the two germline ends. Germline V gives CDR1 SGHAT, CDR2 FQNNGV.

The TCR comes from a person aged 18-65 years who received the Ad26.COV2.S COVID-19 vaccine or a placebo. The chain employs TRBV11-2 and TRBJ2-1; D unclear. This specimen consisted of peripheral blood, obtained in a trial of Ad26.COV2.S vaccine versus placebo. As DNA, the CDR3 is TGTGCCAGCAGCTTAATGGGCGTCTACAATGAGCAGTTCTTC. Translating it yields CASSLMGVYNEQFF.